The following is a T cell receptor beta chain sequence with its context. Its target is unknown. Noted time point: cycle 4 day 1 (C4D1), after less than 7 weeks of nivolumab. Every patient experienced relapse after autologous stem cell transplantation, and brentuximab vedotin exposure varied. V dropped 1 base and J dropped 0; count of bases not matched to a gene: 3. The length of the CDR3 is 17 residues. Germline V gene data show CDR1 as SGHAT and CDR2 as FQNNGV. This sample is drawn from a study of PD-1 blockade in classical Hodgkin lymphoma. Sequenced by immunoSEQ multiplex PCR; TCRdb stores in-frame clones only, minus some. The sample consists of roughly 100,000 clones, around 80% of them appearing once. Study-wide findings and caveats: Lower baseline TCR diversity was reported for newly diagnosed patients than for healthy donors.

This receptor was identified in a human donor with classical Hodgkin lymphoma. The genes are TRBV11-2 and TRBJ2-3, with 11 bases identical to TRBD2. Sequenced here: peripheral blood mononuclear cells (PBMCs), sampled before the fourth cycle of nivolumab. The CDR3 DNA is TGTGCCAGCAGCTTAGGACTAGCGGGACGTAGCACAGATACGCAGTATTTT. Amino acid sequence: CASSLGLAGRSTDTQYF. Looking up the rest from reference TRBV11-2 and TRBJ2-3 gives the full variable domain: EAGVAQSPRYKIIEKRQSVAFWCNPISGHATLYWYQQILGQGPKLLIQFQNNGVVDDSQLPKDRFSAERLKGVDSTLKIQPAKLEDSAVYLCASSLGLAGRSTDTQYFGPGTRLTVL.